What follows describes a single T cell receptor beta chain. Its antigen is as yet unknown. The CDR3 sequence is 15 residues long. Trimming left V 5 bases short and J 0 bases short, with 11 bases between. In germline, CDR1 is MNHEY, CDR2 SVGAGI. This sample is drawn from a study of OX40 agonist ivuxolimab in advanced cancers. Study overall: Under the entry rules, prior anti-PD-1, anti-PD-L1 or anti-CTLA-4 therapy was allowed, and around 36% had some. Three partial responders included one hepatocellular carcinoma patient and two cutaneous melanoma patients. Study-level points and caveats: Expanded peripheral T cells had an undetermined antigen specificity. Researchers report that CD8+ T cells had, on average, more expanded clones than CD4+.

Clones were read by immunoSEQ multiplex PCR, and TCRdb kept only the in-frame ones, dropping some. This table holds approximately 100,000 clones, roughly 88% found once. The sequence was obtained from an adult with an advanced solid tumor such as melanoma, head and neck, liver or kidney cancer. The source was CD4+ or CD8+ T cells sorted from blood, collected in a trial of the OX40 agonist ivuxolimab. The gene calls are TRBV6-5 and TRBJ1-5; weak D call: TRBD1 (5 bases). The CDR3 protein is CASSRGGYSNQPQHF. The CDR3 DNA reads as TGTGCCAGCAGTCGGGGGGGGTATAGCAATCAGCCCCAGCATTTT.